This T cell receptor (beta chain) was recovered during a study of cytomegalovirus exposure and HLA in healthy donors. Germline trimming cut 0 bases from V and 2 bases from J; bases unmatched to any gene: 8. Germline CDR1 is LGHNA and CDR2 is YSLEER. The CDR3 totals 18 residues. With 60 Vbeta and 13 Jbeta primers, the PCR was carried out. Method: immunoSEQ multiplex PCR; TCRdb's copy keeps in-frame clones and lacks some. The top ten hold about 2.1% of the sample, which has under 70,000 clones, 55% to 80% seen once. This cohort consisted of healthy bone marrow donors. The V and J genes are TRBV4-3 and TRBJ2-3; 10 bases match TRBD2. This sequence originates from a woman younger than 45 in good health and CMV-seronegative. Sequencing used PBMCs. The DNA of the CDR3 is TGCGCCAGCAGCCAAGATCCAGATAGCGGGGGGTTCACAGATACGCAGTATTTT. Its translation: CASSQDPDSGGFTDTQYF.